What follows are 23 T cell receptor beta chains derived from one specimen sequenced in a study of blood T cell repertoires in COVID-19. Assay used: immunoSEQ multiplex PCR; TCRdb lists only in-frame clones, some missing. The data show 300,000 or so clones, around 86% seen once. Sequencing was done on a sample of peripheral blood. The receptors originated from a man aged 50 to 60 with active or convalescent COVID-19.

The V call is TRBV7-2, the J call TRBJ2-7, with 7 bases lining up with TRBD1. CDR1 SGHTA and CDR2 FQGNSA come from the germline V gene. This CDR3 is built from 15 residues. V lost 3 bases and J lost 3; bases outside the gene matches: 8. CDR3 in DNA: TGTGCCAGCAGCTTGACGGGGACAGTACTCTACGAGCAGTACTTC. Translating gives CASSLTGTVLYEQYF.

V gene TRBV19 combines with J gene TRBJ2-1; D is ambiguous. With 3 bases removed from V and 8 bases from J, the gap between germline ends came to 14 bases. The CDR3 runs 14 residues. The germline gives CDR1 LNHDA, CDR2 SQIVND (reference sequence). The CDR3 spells CASSISPPIDEQFF. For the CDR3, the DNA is TGTGCCAGTAGTATTTCGCCCCCTATCGATGAGCAGTTCTTC.

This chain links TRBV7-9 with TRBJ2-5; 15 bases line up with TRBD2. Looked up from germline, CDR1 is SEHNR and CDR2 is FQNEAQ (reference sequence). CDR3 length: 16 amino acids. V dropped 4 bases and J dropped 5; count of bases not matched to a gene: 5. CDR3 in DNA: TGTGCCAGCAGCTATCGGACTAGCGGGGGGGTGGAGACCCAGTACTTC. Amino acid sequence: CASSYRTSGGVETQYF.

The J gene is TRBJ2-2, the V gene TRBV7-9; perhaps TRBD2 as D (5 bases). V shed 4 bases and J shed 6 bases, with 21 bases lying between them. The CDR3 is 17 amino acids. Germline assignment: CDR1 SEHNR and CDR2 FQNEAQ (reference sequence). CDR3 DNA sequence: TGTGCCAGCAGCTCAGACCGGGAAGCCCCCCGGGCCGGGGAGCTGTTTTTT. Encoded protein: CASSSDREAPRAGELFF.

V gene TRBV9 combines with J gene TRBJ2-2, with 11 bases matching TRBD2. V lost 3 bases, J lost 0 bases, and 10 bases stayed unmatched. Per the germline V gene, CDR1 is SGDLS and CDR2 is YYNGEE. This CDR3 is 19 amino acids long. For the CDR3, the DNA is TGTGCCAGCAGCGCAGAAGGGACTAGCGGCGACGCGAACACCGGGGAGCTGTTTTTT. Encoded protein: CASSAEGTSGDANTGELFF.

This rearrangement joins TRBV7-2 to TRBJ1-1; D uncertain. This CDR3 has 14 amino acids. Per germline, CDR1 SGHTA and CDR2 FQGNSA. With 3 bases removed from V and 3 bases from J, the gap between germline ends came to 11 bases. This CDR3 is CASSLHPQDTEAFF. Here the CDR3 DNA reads TGTGCCAGCAGCTTGCACCCCCAGGACACTGAAGCTTTCTTT.

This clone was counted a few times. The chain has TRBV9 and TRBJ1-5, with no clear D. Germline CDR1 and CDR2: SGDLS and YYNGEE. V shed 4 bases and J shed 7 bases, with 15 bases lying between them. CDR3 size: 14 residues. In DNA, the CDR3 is TGTGCCAGCAGCTCAGGAGGACGTTACCAGCCCCAGCATTTT. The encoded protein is CASSSGGRYQPQHF.

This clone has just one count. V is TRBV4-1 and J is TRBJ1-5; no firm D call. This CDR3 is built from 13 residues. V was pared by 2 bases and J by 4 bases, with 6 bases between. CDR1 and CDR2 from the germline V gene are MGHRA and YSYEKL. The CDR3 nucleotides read TGCGCCAGCAGCCAATCTCCTAATCAGCCCCAGCATTTT. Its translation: CASSQSPNQPQHF.

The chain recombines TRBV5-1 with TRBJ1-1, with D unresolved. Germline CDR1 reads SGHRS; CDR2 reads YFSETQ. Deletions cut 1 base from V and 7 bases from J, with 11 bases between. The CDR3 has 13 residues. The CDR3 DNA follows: TGCGCCAGCAGCTTGAACGGCGGAAGTGAAGCTTTCTTT. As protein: CASSLNGGSEAFF.

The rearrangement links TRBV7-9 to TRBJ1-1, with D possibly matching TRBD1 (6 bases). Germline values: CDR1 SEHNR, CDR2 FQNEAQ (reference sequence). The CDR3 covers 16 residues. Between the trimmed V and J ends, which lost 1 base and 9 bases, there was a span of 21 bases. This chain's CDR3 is CASSLGREGDKAQAFF. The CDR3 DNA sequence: TGTGCCAGCAGCTTAGGGCGCGAGGGGGATAAGGCCCAAGCTTTCTTT.

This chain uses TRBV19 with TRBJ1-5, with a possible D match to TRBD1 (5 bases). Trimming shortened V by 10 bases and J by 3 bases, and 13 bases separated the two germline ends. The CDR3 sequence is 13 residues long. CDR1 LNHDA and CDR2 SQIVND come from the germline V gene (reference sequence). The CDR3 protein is CATATAINQPQHF. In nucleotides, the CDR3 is TGTGCCACCGCGACAGCAATCAATCAGCCCCAGCATTTT.

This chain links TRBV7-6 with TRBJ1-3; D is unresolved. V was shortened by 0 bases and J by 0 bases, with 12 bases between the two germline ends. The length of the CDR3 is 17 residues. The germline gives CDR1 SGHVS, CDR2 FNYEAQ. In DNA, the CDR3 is TGTGCCAGCAGCTTAGCGCTGTACCGGAGCTCTGGAAACACCATATATTTT. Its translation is CASSLALYRSSGNTIYF.

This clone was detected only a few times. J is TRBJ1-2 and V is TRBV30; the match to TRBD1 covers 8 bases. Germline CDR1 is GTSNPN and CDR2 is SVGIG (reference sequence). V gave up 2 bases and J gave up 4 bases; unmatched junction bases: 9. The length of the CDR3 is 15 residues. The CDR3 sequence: CAWSWDRFKGYGYTF. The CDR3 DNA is TGTGCCTGGAGTTGGGACAGGTTCAAGGGCTATGGCTACACCTTC.

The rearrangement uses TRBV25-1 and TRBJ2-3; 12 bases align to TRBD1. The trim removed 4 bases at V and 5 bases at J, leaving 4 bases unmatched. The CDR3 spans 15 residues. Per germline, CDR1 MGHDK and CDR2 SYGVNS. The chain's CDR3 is CASSVGDRGLDTQYF. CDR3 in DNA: TGTGCCAGCAGTGTTGGGGACAGGGGGCTAGATACGCAGTATTTT.

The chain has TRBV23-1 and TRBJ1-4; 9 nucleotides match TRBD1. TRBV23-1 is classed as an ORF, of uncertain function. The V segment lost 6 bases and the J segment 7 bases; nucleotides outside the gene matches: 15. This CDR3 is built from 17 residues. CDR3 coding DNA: TGCGCCAGCAGCCTAAGGGGAGACAGGGGGATGATTGAAAAACTGTTTTTT. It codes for CASSLRGDRGMIEKLFF.

The chain's CDR3 is CASSLAGQSTYNEQFF. CDR3 sequence (DNA): TGCGCCAGCAGCTTGGCGGGACAGTCAACCTACAATGAGCAGTTCTTC. The chain uses TRBV5-1 and TRBJ2-1; 7 nucleotides align to TRBD1. The CDR3 runs 16 residues. CDR1 SGHRS and CDR2 YFSETQ come from the germline V gene. Trimming at V came to 0 bases and at J to 2 bases, leaving 5 bases not matched to a gene.

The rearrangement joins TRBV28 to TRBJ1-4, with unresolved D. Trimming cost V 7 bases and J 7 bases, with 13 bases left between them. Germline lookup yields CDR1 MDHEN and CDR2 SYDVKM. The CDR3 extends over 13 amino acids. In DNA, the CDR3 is TGTGCCAGCACGTCGGGCGGAGGTGAAAAACTGTTTTTT. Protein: CASTSGGGEKLFF.

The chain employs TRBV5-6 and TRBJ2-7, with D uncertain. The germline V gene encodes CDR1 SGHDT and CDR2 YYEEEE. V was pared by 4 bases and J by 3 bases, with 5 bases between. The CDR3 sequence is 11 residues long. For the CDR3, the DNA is TGTGCCAGCAGCCTCTACTACGAGCAGTACTTC. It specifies CASSLYYEQYF.

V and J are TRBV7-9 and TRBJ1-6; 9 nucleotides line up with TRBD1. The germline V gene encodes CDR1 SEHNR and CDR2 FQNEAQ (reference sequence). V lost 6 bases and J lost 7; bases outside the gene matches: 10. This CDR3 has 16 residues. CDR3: CASRPTGGSGNSPLHF. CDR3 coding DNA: TGTGCCAGCAGGCCTACAGGGGGCTCAGGCAATTCACCCCTCCACTTT. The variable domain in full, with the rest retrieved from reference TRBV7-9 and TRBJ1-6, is DTGVSQNPRHKITKRGQNVTFRCDPISEHNRLYWYRQTLGQGPEFLTYFQNEAQLEKSRLLSDRFSAERPKGSFSTLEIQRTEQGDSAMYLCASRPTGGSGNSPLHFGNGTRLTVT.

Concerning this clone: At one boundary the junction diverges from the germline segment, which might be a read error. The CDR3 region has the DNA TGTGCTAGCAGCTCTCGAGGGCTAGCGGGGGCCTTACCCAGTGAGCAGTTCTTC. This sequence encodes CASSSRGLAGALPSEQFF. The genes are TRBV7-7 and TRBJ2-1; 10 bases align to TRBD2. Germline V gene data show CDR1 as SSHAT and CDR2 as FNYEAQ (reference sequence). The CDR3 contains 18 residues.

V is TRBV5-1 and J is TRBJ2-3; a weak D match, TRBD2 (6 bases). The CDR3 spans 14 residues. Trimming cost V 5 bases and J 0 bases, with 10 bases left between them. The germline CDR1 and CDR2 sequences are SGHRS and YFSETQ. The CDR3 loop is CASSSGPSTDTQYF. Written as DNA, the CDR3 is TGCGCCAGCAGTAGCGGTCCTAGCACAGATACGCAGTATTTT.

Here the CDR3 reads CASSDPDTGFRYF. The CDR3 coding sequence is TGCGCCAGCAGTGACCCCGATACAGGGTTTCGGTACTTC. This chain links TRBV10-2 with TRBJ2-4, with D possibly matching TRBD1 (6 bases). The ends were cut back, 3 bases at V and 15 bases at J, with 18 bases in the middle. CDR1 is WSHSY and CDR2 is SAAADI in the germline V gene. CDR3 length: 13 residues.

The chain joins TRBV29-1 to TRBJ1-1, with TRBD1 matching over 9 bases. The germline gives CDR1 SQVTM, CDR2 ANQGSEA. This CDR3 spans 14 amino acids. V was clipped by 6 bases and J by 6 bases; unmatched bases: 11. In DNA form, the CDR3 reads TGCAGCGTGGGGGAGGGACAGGGTAGGCCTGAAGCTTTCTTT. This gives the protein CSVGEGQGRPEAFF.